The rows below give T cell receptor beta chains drawn from one sample of a study of OX40 agonist ivuxolimab in advanced cancers. TCRdb's table, derived via immunoSEQ multiplex PCR, lists solely in-frame clones and lacks some. Of about 31,000 clones detected, about 87% appear once; the ten largest clones hold 20% to 30%. The input for sequencing was CD4+ or CD8+ T cells sorted from blood, taken in a trial of the OX40 agonist ivuxolimab. The receptors come from an adult with an advanced solid tumor such as melanoma, head and neck, liver or kidney cancer. The CDR3 runs from the conserved cysteine through the conserved F or W. D genes are given only for firm matches. A row's size may be missing; if present it is once, few, many or a size class.

CDR3aa,CDR3nt,d_gene,v_gene,abundance,j_gene
CASSLGGDNEQFF,TGTGCCAGCAGCTTGGGCGGAGACAATGAGCAGTTCTTC,-,TRBV5-6,few,TRBJ2-1
CASSKTGAGGYEQYF,TGTGCCAGCAGCAAAACAGGGGCCGGAGGGTACGAGCAGTACTTC,-,TRBV7-6,-,TRBJ2-7
CASSSGTSSNIQYF,TGCGCCAGCAGCTCCGGGACTAGCTCAAACATTCAGTACTTC,TRBD2,TRBV5-1,-,TRBJ2-4
CASTWTSGAYEQYF,TGTGCCAGCACCTGGACTAGCGGGGCCTACGAGCAGTACTTC,TRBD2,TRBV6-5,once,TRBJ2-7
CASSDRAVAGQYF,TGCGCCAGCAGTGATCGAGCGGTCGCCGGGCAGTACTTC,-,TRBV10-2,-,TRBJ2-7
CASSVGDWLDTQYF,TGTGCCAGCAGTGTGGGGGACTGGCTGGATACGCAGTATTTT,-,TRBV6-1,-,TRBJ2-3
CASSPSRRANYGYTF,TGTGCCAGCAGCCCATCTCGCAGGGCCAACTATGGCTACACCTTC,-,TRBV14,-,TRBJ1-2
CASSLDGGSSTDTQYF,TGTGCCAGCAGCTTAGATGGCGGGAGTTCGACAGATACGCAGTATTTT,TRBD2,TRBV11-2,-,TRBJ2-3
CSVDGQGTYEQYF,TGCAGCGTGGACGGACAGGGTACCTACGAGCAGTACTTC,TRBD1,TRBV29-1,-,TRBJ2-7
CASSRTTGGQETQYF,TGCGCCAGCAGCCGGACCACAGGGGGGCAAGAGACCCAGTACTTC,TRBD1,TRBV4-1,-,TRBJ2-5
CASSVAWTGELFF,TGTGCCAGCAGTGTGGCGTGGACCGGGGAGCTGTTTTTT,-,TRBV2,few,TRBJ2-2
CASSFVGDISYEQYF,TGTGCCAGCAGCTTCGTAGGTGATATATCCTACGAGCAGTACTTC,-,TRBV7-9,-,TRBJ2-7
CASSESGTFQETQYF,TGTGCCAGCAGTGAAAGCGGGACTTTCCAAGAGACCCAGTACTTC,TRBD2,TRBV6-1,-,TRBJ2-5
CASSSSGAANTGELFF,TGTGCCAGCAGTTCCTCGGGTGCCGCGAACACCGGGGAGCTGTTTTTT,-,TRBV27,-,TRBJ2-2
CASSTDRATNEKLFF,TGTGCCAGTAGTACAGACCGTGCAACTAATGAAAAACTGTTTTTT,-,TRBV19,-,TRBJ1-4
CASSFNFGPTYGYTF,TGTGCCAGCAGCTTTAATTTCGGACCGACCTATGGCTACACCTTC,-,TRBV12-1,-,TRBJ1-2
CASSFSDRGSRVQSPQETQYF,TGTGCCAGCAGTTTTAGCGACAGGGGGTCTCGAGTCCAATCCCCTCAAGAGACCCAGTACTTC,TRBD1,TRBV27,few,TRBJ2-5
CASSPDDSYEQYF,TGTGCCAGCTCACCCGACGACTCCTACGAGCAGTACTTC,-,TRBV18,-,TRBJ2-7
CASSDSRGGRERNEQFF,TGTGCCAGCAGTGACTCCCGGGGGGGGAGGGAACGCAATGAGCAGTTCTTC,TRBD2,TRBV6-4,-,TRBJ2-1
CASSIARGSNQPQHF,TGTGCCAGCAGTATAGCCCGAGGAAGCAATCAGCCCCAGCATTTT,-,TRBV6-5,-,TRBJ1-5
CASSLPYPGELFF,TGTGCCAGCAGCTTACCCTACCCCGGGGAGCTGTTTTTT,-,TRBV11-2,once,TRBJ2-2
CASSLAGQIIGNTIYF,TGCGCCAGCAGCTTGGCGGGACAGATCATTGGAAACACCATATATTTT,TRBD1,TRBV5-1,-,TRBJ1-3
CASSPGFAYGYTF,TGTGCCAGCAGCCCTGGATTCGCCTATGGCTACACCTTC,-,TRBV6-5,-,TRBJ1-2
CASSPLGGPTGELFF,TGCGCCAGCAGCCCCTTAGGGGGACCCACCGGGGAGCTGTTTTTT,-,TRBV5-1,-,TRBJ2-2
CASSEGWTTPTDTQYF,TGCGCCAGCAGTGAAGGCTGGACTACCCCCACAGATACGCAGTATTTT,-,TRBV10-2,few,TRBJ2-3
CASSQEISYEQYF,TGCGCCAGCAGCCAAGAGATCTCCTACGAGCAGTACTTC,-,TRBV4-1,-,TRBJ2-7
CASSMEGADNEQFF,TGCGCCAGCAGTATGGAGGGGGCTGACAATGAGCAGTTCTTC,-,TRBV5-1,-,TRBJ2-1
CASSPREGISGNTIYF,TGTGCCAGCAGCCCCCGCGAGGGAATCTCTGGAAACACCATATATTTT,-,TRBV9,-,TRBJ1-3
CASNPGQGVTGELFF,TGCGCCAGCAACCCGGGACAGGGGGTTACCGGGGAGCTGTTTTTT,TRBD1,TRBV4-1,once,TRBJ2-2
CASSTQTGGETQYF,TGTGCCAGCAGCACCCAGACAGGTGGGGAGACCCAGTACTTC,-,TRBV9,-,TRBJ2-5
CASRVSGRLGEQYF,TGTGCCAGCAGGGTTAGCGGGAGATTAGGCGAGCAGTACTTC,TRBD2,TRBV6-5,once,TRBJ2-7
CASIPVGTGELFF,TGTGCCAGCATTCCAGTGGGGACCGGGGAGCTGTTTTTT,-,TRBV6-6,-,TRBJ2-2
CATSRNLGLHYEQYF,TGTGCCACCAGCAGGAATCTGGGACTACACTACGAGCAGTACTTC,TRBD2,TRBV15,-,TRBJ2-7
CASTYRTGGNTGELFF,TGTGCCAGCACTTATAGGACAGGGGGTAACACCGGGGAGCTGTTTTTT,TRBD1,TRBV2,-,TRBJ2-2
CASNFLAGSNEQFF,TGTGCCAGCAACTTCCTAGCGGGATCGAATGAGCAGTTCTTC,TRBD2,TRBV2,-,TRBJ2-1
CASSEPGRNTEAFF,TGCGCCAGCAGTGAGCCAGGGCGGAACACTGAAGCTTTCTTT,-,TRBV10-1,-,TRBJ1-1
CASNTLAGGSYEQYF,TGTGCCAGTAATACCCTAGCGGGAGGTTCCTACGAGCAGTACTTC,TRBD2,TRBV19,-,TRBJ2-7
CASSVVTNTGELFF,TGTGCCAGCAGCGTAGTAACGAACACCGGGGAGCTGTTTTTT,-,TRBV9,-,TRBJ2-2
CASSLQGTGEQYF,TGTGCCAGCAGCTTACAGGGGACGGGCGAGCAGTACTTC,TRBD1,TRBV28,-,TRBJ2-7
CAIKGGAPGTEAFF,TGTGCCATCAAGGGGGGGGCGCCGGGCACTGAAGCTTTCTTT,-,TRBV10-3,-,TRBJ1-1
CASKRGQQLNTEAFF,TGTGCCAGTAAACGGGGACAGCAATTGAACACTGAAGCTTTCTTT,TRBD1,TRBV19,-,TRBJ1-1
CASSLGRLAGTRSYNEQFF,TGTGCCAGCAGCTTAGGGAGACTAGCGGGAACCCGATCCTACAATGAGCAGTTCTTC,TRBD2,TRBV7-9,-,TRBJ2-1
CASSYAGSGYEQYF,TGTGCCAGCAGTTACGCGGGGTCAGGCTACGAGCAGTACTTC,-,TRBV6-6,-,TRBJ2-7
CASSPQGQGAGGEQYF,TGTGCCAGCTCGCCCCAAGGACAGGGGGCAGGAGGCGAGCAGTACTTC,TRBD1,TRBV18,few,TRBJ2-7
CASISGQGGNQPQHF,TGTGCCAGTATATCCGGACAGGGAGGCAATCAGCCCCAGCATTTT,TRBD1,TRBV19,-,TRBJ1-5
CASSIELSGANVLTF,TGTGCCAGTAGTATAGAGCTCTCTGGGGCCAACGTCCTGACTTTC,-,TRBV19,-,TRBJ2-6
CATQPGQGVRKLFF,TGTGCCACCCAGCCGGGACAGGGTGTACGAAAACTGTTTTTT,TRBD1,TRBV10-3,-,TRBJ1-4
CASSFGGAASGITDTQYF,TGCGCCAGCAGCTTCGGGGGGGCCGCTAGCGGGATCACAGATACGCAGTATTTT,TRBD2,TRBV5-1,-,TRBJ2-3
CASKSGSTYEQYF,TGTGCCAGCAAAAGCGGGAGCACCTACGAGCAGTACTTC,TRBD2,TRBV19,-,TRBJ2-7
CASSPGHSTTNEKLFF,TGTGCCAGCAGCCCAGGACACTCTACAACTAATGAAAAACTGTTTTTT,-,TRBV7-2,once,TRBJ1-4
CASSLTPRDRGNEQYF,TGCGCCAGCAGCTTGACCCCGCGCGACAGGGGTAACGAGCAGTACTTC,TRBD1,TRBV5-1,-,TRBJ2-7
CASGVRGNIQYF,TGTGCCAGCGGGGTCAGGGGAAACATTCAGTACTTC,-,TRBV28,-,TRBJ2-4
CASSQVSDREQTQYF,TGCGCCAGCAGCCAAGTTTCGGACAGGGAACAGACCCAGTACTTC,TRBD1,TRBV4-1,-,TRBJ2-5
CASSYPRGAGLYNEQFF,TGCGCCAGCAGCTACCCTAGGGGGGCGGGACTGTACAATGAGCAGTTCTTC,-,TRBV4-1,-,TRBJ2-1
CASSLGTGADEQYF,TGTGCCAGCTCTCTGGGGACAGGGGCCGACGAGCAGTACTTC,TRBD1,TRBV18,-,TRBJ2-7
CASSYGNSGMSQYF,TGTGCCAGCAGTTACGGAAATAGCGGGATGTCCCAGTACTTC,TRBD2,TRBV6-5,few,TRBJ2-7
CASSGGGSGNTIYF,TGCGCCAGCAGTGGAGGGGGCTCTGGAAACACCATATATTTT,-,TRBV10-2,once,TRBJ1-3
CAISDPLGGRRGEQFF,TGTGCCATCAGTGACCCCCTGGGGGGGCGGCGGGGGGAGCAGTTCTTC,-,TRBV10-3,once,TRBJ2-1